This passage covers 21 T cell receptor beta chains from one sample sequenced in a study of blood T cell repertoires in COVID-19 (TCRdb year 2020). The library was generated by the immunoSEQ multiplex PCR assay. Entries here come from immuneACCESS through TCRdb and include only in-frame sequences with V and J called. Some clones fail to appear in such tables; in the studies checked, an unresolved V gene covers under half of the shortfall, and the cause of the remainder is unknown. In this sample the table shows approximately 9,600 clones, about nine tenths of which occur a single time. The top ten clonotypes cover approximately 6% of the sample. Specimen: peripheral blood. The receptor set was obtained from a human donor in a cohort sampled during active COVID-19.

The V call is TRBV7-9, the J call TRBJ2-3, with 13 bases matching TRBD2. V lost 5 bases to trimming and J lost 2 bases; unmatched junction nucleotides: 10. Germline CDR1 is SEHNR and CDR2 is FQNEAQ (reference sequence). This CDR3 has 18 amino acids. The CDR3 protein is CASSPRSGTSGVTDTQYF. CDR3 DNA: TGTGCCAGCAGCCCGCGTTCCGGGACTAGCGGGGTCACAGATACGCAGTATTTT.

The J gene is TRBJ2-5, the V gene TRBV9, with D possibly matching TRBD2 (5 bases). Trimming left V 4 bases short and J 2 bases short, with 21 bases between. The CDR3 totals 17 residues. CDR1 SGDLS and CDR2 YYNGEE come from the germline V gene. The chain's CDR3 is CASSRNYGRTYQETQYF. In DNA form, the CDR3 reads TGTGCCAGCAGCCGGAATTACGGCAGGACTTATCAAGAGACCCAGTACTTC.

As regards this clone: The junction differs from germline at one of its ends, possibly a read error. The chain combines TRBV3-1 (or the pseudogene TRBV3-2) with TRBJ1-2; D is perhaps TRBD1 (5 bases). CDR3 length: 14 residues. The germline gives CDR1 LGHDT, CDR2 YNNKEL (reference sequence). The CDR3 loop reads CASGHQGADYGYTF. As DNA, the CDR3 is TGTGCCAGCGGCCACCAGGGCGCGGACTATGGCTACACCTTC.

J is TRBJ1-1 and V is TRBV5-1; 7 bases align to TRBD1. Trimming removed 4 bases from V and 0 bases from J; junction bases left unmatched: 3. Germline V lookup: CDR1 SGHRS, CDR2 YFSETQ. The CDR3 consists of 14 residues. CDR3 residues: CASSPDRVNTEAFF. The CDR3 bases are TGCGCCAGCAGCCCAGACAGGGTGAACACTGAAGCTTTCTTT.

V is TRBV2 and J is TRBJ2-2, with 7 bases that match TRBD1. J gave up 1 base and V 8 bases, and 4 bases lay outside the gene matches. Looked up from germline, CDR1 is SNHLY and CDR2 is FYNNEI. The CDR3 consists of 14 residues. CDR3 residues: CASGGQMNTGELFF. The CDR3 bases are TGTGCCAGCGGGGGACAGATGAACACCGGGGAGCTGTTTTTT. Complete variable domain (other parts from reference TRBV2 and TRBJ2-2): EPEVTQTPSHQVTQMGQEVILRCVPISNHLYFYWYRQILGQKVEFLVSFYNNEISEKSEIFDDQFSVERPDGSNFTLKIRSTKLEDSAMYFCASGGQMNTGELFFGEGSRLTVL.

The V gene is TRBV4-1, the J gene TRBJ2-1, with 8 nucleotides matching TRBD2. CDR1 and CDR2 from the germline V gene are MGHRA and YSYEKL. V trimming: 2 bases; J trimming: 6 bases; junction bases outside the gene matches: 12. The CDR3 spans 17 residues. In nucleotides, the CDR3 is TGCGCCAGCAGCCAATCCGCCGTGGCGGGGGGCTCCAATGAGCAGTTCTTC. Its translation: CASSQSAVAGGSNEQFF.

V and J are TRBV6-5 and TRBJ2-5; D may be TRBD2 (6 bases). This CDR3 contains 13 residues. V was clipped by 7 bases and J by 5 bases, with 14 bases between them. CDR1 and CDR2 (germline): MNHEY, SVGAGI. The CDR3 here is CASIDKEGETQYF. The CDR3 DNA is TGTGCCAGCATCGACAAGGAGGGGGAGACCCAGTACTTC.

The chain links TRBV2 to TRBJ1-2, with TRBD1 matching over 10 bases. The V gene end was trimmed by 6 bases and the J gene end by 4 bases; junction bases not matched to a gene: 11. The CDR3 totals 16 residues. Germline assignment: CDR1 SNHLY and CDR2 FYNNEI. CDR3 nucleotides: TGTGCCAGCAGCGGGACAGGGGCGAGGTACCTCTATGGCTACACCTTC. This sequence encodes CASSGTGARYLYGYTF. Complete variable domain (other parts from reference TRBV2 and TRBJ1-2): EPEVTQTPSHQVTQMGQEVILRCVPISNHLYFYWYRQILGQKVEFLVSFYNNEISEKSEIFDDQFSVERPDGSNFTLKIRSTKLEDSAMYFCASSGTGARYLYGYTFGSGTRLTVV.

The chain is built from TRBV15 and TRBJ2-4; 10 bases map to TRBD1. This CDR3 has 14 residues. Germline trimming cut 1 base from V and 8 bases from J; bases unmatched to any gene: 2. The germline CDR1 and CDR2 sequences are LNHNV and YYDKDF (reference sequence). DNA for the CDR3: TGTGCCACCAGCAGAGTGGACAGGGGGGACATTCAGTACTTC. Its protein product is CATSRVDRGDIQYF.

This sequence joins TRBV2 and TRBJ2-2; TRBD2 matches 8 bases. Germline V gene data show CDR1 as SNHLY and CDR2 as FYNNEI. The CDR3 consists of 19 residues. Unmatched junction bases numbered 22, after V lost 11 bases and J lost 2 bases. CDR3 residues: CARRRQTSFSGINTGELFF. The CDR3 bases are TGTGCCCGACGCAGACAGACTAGCTTTAGCGGGATTAACACCGGGGAGCTGTTTTTT.

J is TRBJ1-1 and V is TRBV7-9, with D unclear. V was clipped by 1 base and J by 8 bases, with 8 bases between them. The germline V gene has CDR1 SEHNR and CDR2 FQNEAQ (reference sequence). CDR3 size: 12 residues. CDR3 nucleotides: TGTGCCAGCAGCTTAGTTGCGGTAGAAGCTTTCTTT. Its protein product is CASSLVAVEAFF.

The chain couples TRBV6-5 to TRBJ1-1, with TRBD1 as a possible D gene (6 bases). The germline CDR1 and CDR2 sequences are MNHEY and SVGAGI. V was shortened by 6 bases and J by 5 bases, with 13 bases between the two germline ends. The CDR3 runs to 13 residues. The CDR3: CASRRGGATEAFF. CDR3 bases: TGTGCCAGCAGGCGAGGGGGAGCTACTGAAGCTTTCTTT.

The rearrangement uses TRBV19 and TRBJ2-4; possible D gene TRBD1, 6 bases. This CDR3 spans 16 amino acids. V was trimmed by 8 bases and J by 7 bases, leaving 24 bases between them. CDR1 LNHDA and CDR2 SQIVND come from the germline V gene (reference sequence). The CDR3 DNA reads as TGTGCCAGTCGGGACCCCCTACGCAGGGGTCATAACATTCAGTACTTC. Translation: CASRDPLRRGHNIQYF.

As regards this clone: This may come from a read error, since a much larger clone is one base off. The sample contains more than one DNA sequence encoding this CDR3. This chain links TRBV7-9 with TRBJ2-2, with TRBD2 matching 9 bases. This CDR3 region has 18 residues. Germline V gives CDR1 SEHNR, CDR2 FQNEAQ (reference sequence). CDR3 bases: TGCGCCAGCAGCTCTCCTCGCGGGGGGGCCGGGAACACCGGGGAGCTGTTTTTT. It is translated as CASSSPRGGAGNTGELFF.

The chain has TRBV7-2 and TRBJ2-2; 10 bases agree with TRBD2. Germline lookup yields CDR1 SGHTA and CDR2 FQGNSA. V trimming: 3 bases; J trimming: 4 bases; junction bases outside the gene matches: 5. The CDR3 spans 16 residues. CDR3 DNA sequence: TGTGCCAGCAGCTTCCCTAGCGGGGGACCCACCGGGGAGCTGTTTTTT. Residues: CASSFPSGGPTGELFF.

The rearrangement links TRBV18 to TRBJ2-7; D unclear. In germline, CDR1 is KGHSH, CDR2 LQKENI. Trimming cost V 3 bases and J 0 bases, with 9 bases left between them. The length of the CDR3 is 14 residues. Here the CDR3 DNA reads TGTGCCAGCTCACCGAATTGGAGCTCCTACGAGCAGTACTTC. Its translation is CASSPNWSSYEQYF.

This rearrangement joins TRBV7-9 to TRBJ2-1; D ambiguous. CDR3 length: 14 amino acids. V lost 6 bases and J lost 7, with 16 bases in between. Germline V gene sequence: CDR1 SEHNR, CDR2 FQNEAQ (reference sequence). This chain's CDR3 is CASSRASDTNEQFF. The CDR3, as DNA: TGTGCCAGCAGTAGAGCGTCCGATACGAATGAGCAGTTCTTC. The full variable domain, its missing parts supplied by reference TRBV7-9 and TRBJ2-1, is DTGVSQNPRHKITKRGQNVTFRCDPISEHNRLYWYRQTLGQGPEFLTYFQNEAQLEKSRLLSDRFSAERPKGSFSTLEIQRTEQGDSAMYLCASSRASDTNEQFFGPGTRLTVL.

CDR3 nucleotides: TGTGCCAGCAGACATATAGGACAGGCGAACTATGGCTACACCTTC. This codes for CASRHIGQANYGYTF. J is TRBJ1-2 and V is TRBV6-5; 7 nucleotides match TRBD1. The V segment lost 6 bases and the J segment 2 bases; nucleotides outside the gene matches: 9. Germline V gene data show CDR1 as MNHEY and CDR2 as SVGAGI. The CDR3 covers 15 residues.

This clone was picked up one time. V and J are TRBV6-1 and TRBJ2-1; the D gene is possibly TRBD1 (7 bases). Trimming removed 2 bases at V and 7 bases at J, with 15 bases between. Germline V gene data show CDR1 as MNHNS and CDR2 as SASEGT. The CDR3 has 15 amino acids. CDR3 amino acids: CASSELEGAGNEQFF. The CDR3 bases are TGTGCCAGCAGTGAATTGGAGGGGGCAGGAAATGAGCAGTTCTTC.

The V gene is TRBV11-2, the J gene TRBJ1-2; 12 bases line up with TRBD1. Germline V gene data show CDR1 as SGHAT and CDR2 as FQNNGV. V gave up 5 bases and J gave up 2 bases; unmatched junction bases: 3. The CDR3 has 15 amino acids. The CDR3, as DNA: TGTGCCAGCAGCCCAGGGACAGGGGGCAACTATGGCTACACCTTC. Protein: CASSPGTGGNYGYTF.

The chain carries TRBV11-2 and TRBJ1-4; D might be TRBD1 (5 bases). The V end was cut by 8 bases, the J end by 4 bases, with 11 bases between. Germline V gene lookup returns CDR1 SGHAT and CDR2 FQNNGV. The CDR3 spans 13 residues. CDR3 DNA: TGTGCCAGCGGGGGGAGTATTAATGAAAAACTGTTTTTT. Residues: CASGGSINEKLFF.